A selection of T cell receptor beta chains follows, all from one sample in a study of blood T cell repertoires in COVID-19. Assay used: immunoSEQ multiplex PCR; TCRdb lists only in-frame clones, some missing. The data show under 250,000 clones, with 82% seen just once and 3.4% held by the top ten. What was sequenced was peripheral blood. The receptors shown here come from a woman aged 18-29 years with acute or convalescent COVID-19. Each CDR3 is given with its conserved first and last residue. Fields, in order: V gene, J gene, D gene, clone size, CDR3 DNA, CDR3 protein. D genes are given only for firm matches. Clone size is stated in some rows and not others, as once, few, many or a class when expanded.

v_call: TRBV6-5
j_call: TRBJ1-1
d_call: NA
clone_size: once
cdr3_nt: TGTGCCAGCAGTTACTCGACAGTGAACACTGAAGCTTTCTTT
cdr3_aa: CASSYSTVNTEAFF

v_call: TRBV6-1
j_call: TRBJ1-4
d_call: TRBD1
clone_size: few
cdr3_nt: TGTGCCAGCAGTGACGGGACAGCCTCTGAAAAACTGTTTTTT
cdr3_aa: CASSDGTASEKLFF

v_call: TRBV15
j_call: TRBJ2-5
d_call: NA
clone_size: NA
cdr3_nt: TGTGCCACCGAGAGCCAATTTTTGGGGACTGATTTACAAGAGACCCAGTACTTC
cdr3_aa: CATESQFLGTDLQETQYF

v_call: TRBV28
j_call: TRBJ1-2
d_call: NA
clone_size: NA
cdr3_nt: TGTGCCAGCAGTTTCATCCAGGGGTTAGGCTACACCTTC
cdr3_aa: CASSFIQGLGYTF

v_call: TRBV19
j_call: TRBJ1-5
d_call: NA
clone_size: NA
cdr3_nt: TGTGCCAGTACCTTGCGGGGAGTCCATCAGCCCCAGCATTTT
cdr3_aa: CASTLRGVHQPQHF

v_call: TRBV29-1
j_call: TRBJ1-5
d_call: NA
clone_size: NA
cdr3_nt: TGCAGCGTGGCAACAGGGAGTCAGCCCCAGCATTTT
cdr3_aa: CSVATGSQPQHF

v_call: TRBV24-1
j_call: TRBJ2-7
d_call: TRBD1
clone_size: NA
cdr3_nt: TGTGCCACCAGTGACGCAGTGGGACAGGGAACCTACGAGCAGTACTTC
cdr3_aa: CATSDAVGQGTYEQYF

v_call: TRBV6-2/TRBV6-3
j_call: TRBJ2-2
d_call: NA
clone_size: NA
cdr3_nt: TGTGCCAGCAGTTCGGACTTTTACACCGGGGAGCTGTTTTTT
cdr3_aa: CASSSDFYTGELFF

v_call: TRBV29-1
j_call: TRBJ2-3
d_call: NA
clone_size: NA
cdr3_nt: TGCAGCGTTGTACGGGGGTCCACAGATACGCAGTATTTT
cdr3_aa: CSVVRGSTDTQYF

v_call: TRBV7-2
j_call: TRBJ1-5
d_call: NA
clone_size: NA
cdr3_nt: TGTGCCAGCAGCTTAGGGGCCGGGACATATAGCAATCAGCCCCAGCATTTT
cdr3_aa: CASSLGAGTYSNQPQHF

v_call: TRBV12-3/TRBV12-4
j_call: TRBJ2-1
d_call: NA
clone_size: NA
cdr3_nt: TGTGCCAGCAGTCTACGGCCGGGGGAGCAGTTCTTC
cdr3_aa: CASSLRPGEQFF

v_call: TRBV7-9
j_call: TRBJ2-6
d_call: NA
clone_size: NA
cdr3_nt: TGTGCCAGCAGCTTAAGGACCGGGGGTTTCCGCTCTGGGGCCAACGTCCTGACTTTC
cdr3_aa: CASSLRTGGFRSGANVLTF

v_call: TRBV5-5
j_call: TRBJ1-2
d_call: TRBD1
clone_size: once
cdr3_nt: TGTGCCAGCAGCTGGGACAGGGAAACTAACTATGGCTACACCTTC
cdr3_aa: CASSWDRETNYGYTF

v_call: TRBV14
j_call: TRBJ2-3
d_call: NA
clone_size: NA
cdr3_nt: TGTGCCAGCAGCCAAGCTGGTGGAGCCCCAGATACGCAGTATTTT
cdr3_aa: CASSQAGGAPDTQYF

v_call: TRBV18
j_call: TRBJ2-7
d_call: TRBD1
clone_size: NA
cdr3_nt: TGTGCCAGCTCCCCTACTTGGGACAGGGGGCATGACGAGCAGTACTTC
cdr3_aa: CASSPTWDRGHDEQYF

v_call: TRBV6-4
j_call: TRBJ2-5
d_call: TRBD1
clone_size: once
cdr3_nt: TGTGCCAGCGGGGTGGGACAGGGTTGCCAACCAGAGACCCAGTACTTC
cdr3_aa: CASGVGQGCQPETQYF

v_call: TRBV9
j_call: TRBJ2-1
d_call: TRBD2
clone_size: NA
cdr3_nt: TGTGCCAGCAGCTTGACTAGCGGGAGGAAGGGGAATGAGCAGTTCTTC
cdr3_aa: CASSLTSGRKGNEQFF

v_call: TRBV30
j_call: TRBJ1-1
d_call: NA
clone_size: NA
cdr3_nt: TGTGCCTGGATGCTCTCTTTACAGGACGCTGAAGCTTTCTTT
cdr3_aa: CAWMLSLQDAEAFF

v_call: TRBV18
j_call: TRBJ1-6
d_call: TRBD1
clone_size: NA
cdr3_nt: TGTGCCAGCTCACTCAGAAAACCGGGACAGTTAAATTCACCCCTCCACTTT
cdr3_aa: CASSLRKPGQLNSPLHF

v_call: TRBV29-1
j_call: TRBJ2-1
d_call: NA
clone_size: NA
cdr3_nt: TGCAGCGTTGTGTCGAGTGAGCAGTTCTTC
cdr3_aa: CSVVSSEQFF

v_call: TRBV2
j_call: TRBJ1-2
d_call: TRBD1
clone_size: NA
cdr3_nt: TGTGCCAGCACCACGGGACAGGTCTATGGCTACACCTTC
cdr3_aa: CASTTGQVYGYTF

v_call: TRBV7-6
j_call: TRBJ2-1
d_call: NA
clone_size: NA
cdr3_nt: TGTGCCAGCAGCTTAGGGCTCGTCAATGAGCAGTTCTTC
cdr3_aa: CASSLGLVNEQFF

v_call: TRBV19
j_call: TRBJ2-7
d_call: NA
clone_size: NA
cdr3_nt: TGTGCCAGTAGTTCCGGACTGTACTCTACCTACGAGCAGTACTTC
cdr3_aa: CASSSGLYSTYEQYF

v_call: TRBV5-4
j_call: TRBJ1-3
d_call: NA
clone_size: NA
cdr3_nt: TGTGCCAGCAGCGTCGGGGGGACGCAGGGAAACACCATATATTTT
cdr3_aa: CASSVGGTQGNTIYF

v_call: TRBV12-3/TRBV12-4
j_call: TRBJ2-7
d_call: NA
clone_size: NA
cdr3_nt: TGTGCCAGCAGCCGGACAGACTCCTACGAGCAGTACTTC
cdr3_aa: CASSRTDSYEQYF

v_call: TRBV7-2
j_call: TRBJ2-2
d_call: TRBD2
clone_size: NA
cdr3_nt: TGTGCCAGCAGCTTAAGACTGGGACTAGCGGGCGCCGGGGAGCTGTTTTTT
cdr3_aa: CASSLRLGLAGAGELFF

v_call: TRBV5-6
j_call: TRBJ2-7
d_call: TRBD1
clone_size: NA
cdr3_nt: TGTGCCAGCAGACCCGGGACAGGGTTTGCCTACGAGCAGTACTTC
cdr3_aa: CASRPGTGFAYEQYF

v_call: TRBV7-9
j_call: TRBJ2-5
d_call: TRBD1
clone_size: NA
cdr3_nt: TGTGCCAGCAGCTTAGCAACAGGGGCGCAAGAGACCCAGTACTTC
cdr3_aa: CASSLATGAQETQYF

v_call: TRBV3-1/TRBV3-2
j_call: TRBJ2-2
d_call: TRBD2
clone_size: NA
cdr3_nt: TGTGCCAGCAGCCATCCCGGGACTAGCGGGAGGGCCTTGGTCGGGGAGCTGTTTTTT
cdr3_aa: CASSHPGTSGRALVGELFF

v_call: TRBV19
j_call: TRBJ2-7
d_call: TRBD2
clone_size: NA
cdr3_nt: TGTGCCAGTAGTCCTCCCGGGACTAGCGGGACGTACGAGCAGTACTTC
cdr3_aa: CASSPPGTSGTYEQYF

v_call: TRBV28
j_call: TRBJ2-7
d_call: TRBD1
clone_size: NA
cdr3_nt: TGTGCCAGCAGCGACCCCGGGACAGGATTCATCGGCGAGCAGTACTTC
cdr3_aa: CASSDPGTGFIGEQYF

v_call: TRBV20-1
j_call: TRBJ2-1
d_call: NA
clone_size: NA
cdr3_nt: TGCAGTGCCCACAACAGGGTTGAGCAGTTCTTC
cdr3_aa: CSAHNRVEQFF

v_call: TRBV7-3
j_call: TRBJ2-1
d_call: NA
clone_size: few
cdr3_nt: TGTGCCAGCAGCTCGCCAGGGGACCCCTACAATGAGCAGTTCTTC
cdr3_aa: CASSSPGDPYNEQFF

v_call: TRBV4-3
j_call: TRBJ2-1
d_call: TRBD2
clone_size: NA
cdr3_nt: TGCGCCAGCAGCCAAGATCGGGGCGGGAGGGCCCGATATGAGCAGTTCTTC
cdr3_aa: CASSQDRGGRARYEQFF

v_call: TRBV28
j_call: TRBJ2-2
d_call: NA
clone_size: NA
cdr3_nt: TGTGCCAGCAGGGGGGGACAGCGGCCCGGGGAGCTGTTTTTT
cdr3_aa: CASRGGQRPGELFF

v_call: TRBV6-2/TRBV6-3
j_call: TRBJ2-3
d_call: NA
clone_size: NA
cdr3_nt: TGTGCCAGCAGTTACTCGACGGGATTCGGGCGAGATACGCAGTATTTT
cdr3_aa: CASSYSTGFGRDTQYF

v_call: TRBV6-2/TRBV6-3
j_call: TRBJ2-1
d_call: NA
clone_size: NA
cdr3_nt: TGTGCCAGCAGTCCCCAGTGGGAAGCGGGCGATGAGCAGTTCTTC
cdr3_aa: CASSPQWEAGDEQFF

v_call: TRBV27
j_call: TRBJ1-2
d_call: NA
clone_size: NA
cdr3_nt: TGTGCCAGCAGTTTATCCAGATTCTTCTATGGCTACACCTTC
cdr3_aa: CASSLSRFFYGYTF

v_call: TRBV24-1
j_call: TRBJ2-2
d_call: TRBD1
clone_size: few
cdr3_nt: TGTGCCACCAGTGATTCAAGACAGGGATGGACCGGGGAGCTGTTTTTT
cdr3_aa: CATSDSRQGWTGELFF

v_call: TRBV10-2
j_call: TRBJ2-7
d_call: NA
clone_size: NA
cdr3_nt: TGCGCCAGCGACGTTGGCGGTCTAATTTCCTACGAGCAGTACTTC
cdr3_aa: CASDVGGLISYEQYF

v_call: TRBV6-2/TRBV6-3
j_call: TRBJ2-2
d_call: TRBD1
clone_size: NA
cdr3_nt: TGTGCCAGCAGTTACTTAATACAGGGGACCGGGGAGCTGTTTTTT
cdr3_aa: CASSYLIQGTGELFF